This T cell receptor beta chain derives from a study of T cell responses to AZD1222 COVID-19 vaccine. Study findings and constraints: Clonal diversity may have been underestimated, and the donors were mostly white British, with more females than males. Targets within unmutated variant regions were reportedly found for nearly half of spike-specific TCRs.

This CDR3 spans 13 amino acids. Germline CDR1 and CDR2: SNHLY and FYNNEI. V lost 6 bases, J lost 7 bases, and 13 bases lay in between. As for this clone: Its antigen is undetermined.

TCRdb's copy holds only in-frame clones and misses some; the assay was immunoSEQ multiplex PCR. The sample has around 140,000 clones, 80% to 95% seen once. The source was peripheral blood, collected on day 0 of AZD1222 vaccination. V is TRBV2 and J is TRBJ1-5; D gene uncertain. The receptor was derived from an adult in good health. CDR3 sequence reads: CASRAEVRQPQHF. The CDR3 nucleotides read TGTGCCAGCAGGGCTGAGGTCCGGCAGCCCCAGCATTTT.